This T cell receptor (beta chain) was documented in a study of cytomegalovirus exposure and HLA in healthy donors. Whole-study results and caveats: Reportedly, diagnosis of cytomegalovirus status by the classifier showed high specificity and sensitivity. When a later analysis compared HLA-associated TCR beta chains with equally common others, the HLA-associated chains turned out to be more clonally expanded and to have lower generation probabilities.

Details on this clone: Its antigen is currently unknown.

This CDR3 contains 13 residues. V lost 5 bases to trimming and J lost 6 bases; unmatched junction nucleotides: 7. Germline assignment: CDR1 SGHNT and CDR2 YYREEE (reference sequence). The PCR used 60 Vbeta and 13 Jbeta primers. Sequencing used immunoSEQ multiplex PCR; TCRdb keeps in-frame clones, though not all of them. The sample records about 130,000 clones, approximately 84% being singletons. The receptor comes from a middle-aged woman in good health and CMV-seronegative. The sample comprised PBMCs. The chain is built from TRBV5-4 and TRBJ1-1; 7 bases match TRBD1. CDR3 sequence: CASRNGQVAEAFF. CDR3 sequence (DNA): TGTGCCAGCAGAAACGGACAGGTTGCTGAAGCTTTCTTT.